This entry lists 22 T cell receptor beta chains sequenced from one sample in a study of a mutant IDH1 vaccine in newly diagnosed glioma. No antigens are known for them. Time point indicated: week 35, safety follow-up. The study gave 300 ug of mutant IDH1 20-mer peptide per vaccine dose, with topical imiquimod. The table came from immunoSEQ multiplex PCR; TCRdb's copy has only in-frame clones and leaves some out. The sample has fewer than 35,000 clones, roughly 86% seen once. The source was PBMCs, collected from a glioma patient whose treatment included an IDH1 peptide vaccine. The receptors shown here come from a man younger than 45 with glioma.

V gene TRBV5-1 combines with J gene TRBJ1-4, with 10 nucleotides matching TRBD1. The junction had 6 bases not matched to a gene; V was cut back by 2 bases and J by 8 bases. CDR1 and CDR2 (germline): SGHRS, YFSETQ. CDR3 length: 15 amino acids. The CDR3 protein is CASSLLGQGDEKLFF. The CDR3 bases are TGCGCCAGCAGCTTACTCGGACAGGGGGACGAAAAACTGTTTTTT. Full variable domain (rest looked up from reference TRBV5-1 and TRBJ1-4): KAGVTQTPRYLIKTRGQQVTLSCSPISGHRSVSWYQQTPGQGLQFLFEYFSETQRNKGNFPGRFSGRQFSNSRSEMNVSTLELGDSALYLCASSLLGQGDEKLFFGSGTQLSVL.

The chain employs TRBV5-4 and TRBJ2-5; TRBD1 aligns across 7 bases. In germline, CDR1 is SGHNT, CDR2 YYREEE (reference sequence). V was clipped by 4 bases and J by 1 base; unmatched bases: 4. This CDR3 is 14 amino acids long. For the CDR3, the DNA is TGTGCCAGCAGCCGTAGACAGGGCCAAGAGACCCAGTACTTC. The encoded protein is CASSRRQGQETQYF.

The genes are TRBV6-6 and TRBJ2-1, with TRBD2 as a possible D gene (5 bases). V was clipped by 8 bases and J by 3 bases, with 14 bases between them. The germline V gene encodes CDR1 MNHNY and CDR2 SVGAGI (reference sequence). The CDR3 is 14 amino acids. CDR3 in DNA: TGTGCCAGCGTCGTGGGAGTAGGCTACAATGAGCAGTTCTTC. As protein: CASVVGVGYNEQFF.

The V gene is TRBV10-1, the J gene TRBJ2-5; TRBD2 agrees at 7 bases. Germline V gives CDR1 WNHNN, CDR2 SYGVQD (reference sequence). J gave up 2 bases and V 2 bases, and 5 bases lay outside the gene matches. The CDR3 covers 15 residues. This chain's CDR3 is CASSELAENQETQYF. The CDR3 coding sequence is TGCGCCAGCAGTGAGCTAGCGGAAAATCAAGAGACCCAGTACTTC.

The chain has TRBV29-1 and TRBJ2-7, with TRBD2 identical over 9 bases. V lost 0 bases and J lost 3; bases outside the gene matches: 6. Germline values: CDR1 SQVTM, CDR2 ANQGSEA. This CDR3 contains 15 residues. CDR3 amino acids: CSVEEWASGIYEQYF. The CDR3 DNA sequence: TGCAGCGTTGAAGAATGGGCTAGCGGGATCTACGAGCAGTACTTC.

The chain joins TRBV9 to TRBJ2-5; TRBD1 matches at 8 bases. V was clipped by 0 bases and J by 1 base; unmatched bases: 2. The CDR3 spans 15 residues. The germline V gene has CDR1 SGDLS and CDR2 YYNGEE. For the CDR3, the DNA is TGTGCCAGCAGCGTAGCACAGGGGGTCCAAGAGACCCAGTACTTC. Residues: CASSVAQGVQETQYF.

This clone was seen a handful of times. At one boundary the junction diverges from the germline segment, which might be a read error. This rearrangement joins TRBV4-1 to TRBJ1-5; perhaps TRBD1 as D (5 bases). CDR1 and CDR2 from the germline V gene are MGHRA and YSYEKL. There are 11 residues in the CDR3. CDR3 residues: CASSQGRGLNF. As DNA, the CDR3 is TGCGCCAGCAGCCAAGGTCGGGGCCTCAATTTT.

This chain links TRBV12-5 with TRBJ1-4, with D possibly TRBD1 on 6 matching bases. The CDR3 is 14 amino acids. The ends were cut back, 6 bases at V and 4 bases at J, with 12 bases in the middle. CDR1 and CDR2 from the germline V gene are LGHNT and FRNRAP. The CDR3 sequence is CASGPPDSNEKLFF. Here the CDR3 DNA reads TGTGCTAGTGGACCCCCGGACAGTAATGAAAAACTGTTTTTT.

This chain uses TRBV30 with TRBJ2-2; D may be TRBD2 (6 bases). CDR3 length: 11 residues. In germline, CDR1 is GTSNPN, CDR2 SVGIG (reference sequence). The CDR3 nucleotides are TGTGGGGGGGAGTTAATCGGGGAGCTGTTTTTT. This encodes CGGELIGELFF.

V and J are TRBV15 and TRBJ2-7, with a weak D call TRBD2 (5 bases). The CDR3 covers 15 residues. V gave up 0 bases and J gave up 1 base, with 10 bases separating them. Looked up from germline, CDR1 is LNHNV and CDR2 is YYDKDF (reference sequence). Here the CDR3 reads CATSRDYGLSYEQYF. CDR3 nucleotide sequence: TGTGCCACCAGCAGAGATTATGGACTTTCCTACGAGCAGTACTTC.

The rearrangement links TRBV18 to TRBJ2-7; 11 nucleotides match TRBD2. The CDR3 loop spans 16 amino acids. In germline, CDR1 is KGHSH, CDR2 LQKENI. Losses at the gene ends were 3 bases for V and 3 bases for J; bases not matched to a gene: 7. In nucleotides, the CDR3 is TGTGCCAGCTCACCTGGCCTAGCGGGAGGTGTCTACGAGCAGTACTTC. Its protein product is CASSPGLAGGVYEQYF.

CDR3 bases: TGCGCCAGCAGCTTGAGAGCACGTTACTACTACGAGCAGTACTTC. This encodes CASSLRARYYYEQYF. This chain joins TRBV5-1 and TRBJ2-7; no clear D gene. CDR3 length: 15 amino acids. V lost 1 base, J lost 3 bases, and 14 bases lay in between. Per germline, CDR1 SGHRS and CDR2 YFSETQ. Combining the CDR3 with reference TRBV5-1 and TRBJ2-7 gives the whole variable domain KAGVTQTPRYLIKTRGQQVTLSCSPISGHRSVSWYQQTPGQGLQFLFEYFSETQRNKGNFPGRFSGRQFSNSRSEMNVSTLELGDSALYLCASSLRARYYYEQYFGPGTRLTVT.

This sequence joins TRBV5-1 and TRBJ1-2, with a tentative D call TRBD1 (5 bases). Germline values: CDR1 SGHRS, CDR2 YFSETQ. V lost 4 bases and J lost 4, with 23 bases in between. CDR3 length equals 17 residues. This chain's CDR3 is CASSGGGARIALYGYTF. CDR3 DNA: TGCGCCAGCAGCGGGGGTGGAGCCCGAATTGCTCTCTATGGCTACACCTTC.

The chain uses TRBV5-4 and TRBJ1-3; no reliable D call. The V gene's germline CDR1 is SGHNT and CDR2 YYREEE (reference sequence). V was pared by 7 bases and J by 1 base, with 9 bases between. The CDR3 extends over 13 amino acids. CDR3 amino acids: CASGLGSGNTIYF. For the CDR3, the DNA is TGTGCCAGCGGGCTGGGATCTGGAAACACCATATATTTT.

The V gene is TRBV29-1, the J gene TRBJ2-7; D is possibly TRBD2 (5 bases). This CDR3 comprises 11 residues. Per germline, CDR1 SQVTM and CDR2 ANQGSEA. Trimming stripped 7 bases from V and 6 bases from J, with 13 bases between. The CDR3: CSAKLEVEQYF. For the CDR3, the DNA is TGCAGCGCTAAACTAGAAGTCGAGCAGTACTTC.

J is TRBJ2-1 and V is TRBV6-4, with 7 bases lining up with TRBD2. Germline CDR1 reads MRHNA; CDR2 reads SNTAGT. The CDR3 is 16 amino acids. The V and J ends lost 3 bases and 7 bases, in that order; junction bases with no gene match: 12. The CDR3 loop is CASSETLGLGLNEQFF. The CDR3 DNA follows: TGTGCCAGCAGTGAAACACTCGGACTAGGGCTTAATGAGCAGTTCTTC.

The chain's CDR3 is CATYRSGANVLTF. The CDR3 DNA reads as TGTGCCACCTACCGATCTGGGGCCAACGTCCTGACTTTC. The chain recombines TRBV15 with TRBJ2-6; no clear D. Germline assignment: CDR1 LNHNV and CDR2 YYDKDF (reference sequence). Trimming pared 8 bases from V and 1 base from J, leaving 6 bases between. The length of the CDR3 is 13 residues.

The V call is TRBV6-5, the J call TRBJ2-7; tentatively, D is TRBD1 or TRBD2 (9 bases each). This CDR3 region has 15 residues. V lost 4 bases and J 6 bases, leaving 19 bases between the germline ends. CDR1 is MNHEY and CDR2 is SVGAGI in the germline V gene. This CDR3 reads CASSSSGTGSAEQYF. The CDR3 nucleotides read TGTGCCAGCAGTTCTAGCGGGACAGGGTCCGCCGAGCAGTACTTC.

This sequence joins TRBV2 and TRBJ1-2; 10 bases align to TRBD1. Germline assignment: CDR1 SNHLY and CDR2 FYNNEI. The CDR3 has 14 residues. Trimming removed 6 bases from V and 5 bases from J; junction bases left unmatched: 6. The CDR3 protein is CASRGQGNLYGYTF. The CDR3 region has the DNA TGTGCCAGCAGGGGACAGGGGAATTTGTATGGCTACACCTTC.

The chain recombines TRBV11-2 with TRBJ2-5; 12 bases line up with TRBD2. Germline V gene data show CDR1 as SGHAT and CDR2 as FQNNGV. V dropped 1 base and J dropped 3; count of bases not matched to a gene: 9. The CDR3 extends over 18 amino acids. CDR3 bases: TGTGCCAGCAGCTTAGTCCTAGCGGGAGGGACAATTAAAGAGACCCAGTACTTC. Translating it yields CASSLVLAGGTIKETQYF.

By frequency in the sample, this clone is large (0.1 to 1%). This rearrangement joins TRBV7-9 to TRBJ2-2, with 13 bases lining up with TRBD2. Looked up from germline, CDR1 is SEHNR and CDR2 is FQNEAQ (reference sequence). This CDR3 contains 15 residues. Trimming removed 5 bases from V and 6 bases from J; junction bases left unmatched: 3. The CDR3 is CASSLLAGGPGELFF. The CDR3 coding sequence is TGTGCCAGCAGCCTACTAGCGGGAGGGCCCGGGGAGCTGTTTTTT. The whole variable domain, filled in from reference TRBV7-9 and TRBJ2-2, reads DTGVSQNPRHKITKRGQNVTFRCDPISEHNRLYWYRQTLGQGPEFLTYFQNEAQLEKSRLLSDRFSAERPKGSFSTLEIQRTEQGDSAMYLCASSLLAGGPGELFFGEGSRLTVL.

J is TRBJ1-1 and V is TRBV11-2; D is perhaps TRBD1 (5 bases). The V end lost 5 bases, the J end lost 0 bases, and 7 bases lay between the germline ends. The germline CDR1 and CDR2 sequences are SGHAT and FQNNGV. This CDR3 has 13 residues. The CDR3 DNA reads as TGTGCCAGCAGCCGACAGTTGAACACTGAAGCTTTCTTT. This translates into CASSRQLNTEAFF.